A single sample gave rise to the 23 T cell receptor beta chains below, sequenced in a study of shared clonotypes between healthy human individuals. Sequencing used immunoSEQ multiplex PCR; TCRdb keeps in-frame clones, though not all of them. The repertoire holds 450,000 to 500,000 clones, with almost 80% as singletons. The specimen sequenced was PBMCs. Every receptor here comes from a woman aged 40 to 50 in good health. Some clones in this sample may be carry-over from other donors' samples.

The gene calls are TRBV2 and TRBJ1-5, with D possibly matching TRBD1 (6 bases). The CDR3 is 14 amino acids. The germline V gene has CDR1 SNHLY and CDR2 FYNNEI. Trimming left V 6 bases short and J 5 bases short, with 14 bases between. CDR3 sequence reads: CASSGTRGDQPQHF. The CDR3 bases are TGTGCCAGCAGCGGGACACGGGGGGATCAGCCCCAGCATTTT.

The rearrangement uses TRBV30 and TRBJ1-6; D uncertain. This CDR3 spans 12 amino acids. V lost 4 bases, J lost 5 bases, and 6 bases lay in between. Germline CDR1 is GTSNPN and CDR2 is SVGIG (reference sequence). Written as DNA, the CDR3 is TGTGCCTGGAAAGGGAATAATTCACCCCTCCACTTT. As protein: CAWKGNNSPLHF.

This clone came up many times. The chain's CDR3 is CASSPTRGTEAFF. The CDR3 nucleotides are TGTGCCAGCAGCCCTACAAGGGGCACTGAAGCTTTCTTT. The V call is TRBV7-3, the J call TRBJ1-1; tentative D call: TRBD1 (5 bases). Trimming left V 5 bases short and J 4 bases short, with 11 bases between. The CDR3 extends over 13 amino acids. Germline CDR1 is SGHTA and CDR2 is FQGTGA.

J is TRBJ2-5 and V is TRBV7-3; TRBD2 is a possible D gene (6 bases). Germline lookup yields CDR1 SGHTA and CDR2 FQGTGA. V was cut by 1 base and J by 4 bases, with 7 bases left in between. This CDR3 is built from 13 residues. In DNA, the CDR3 is TGTGCCAGCAGCTTAATTAGCGGAGAGACCCAGTACTTC. It encodes CASSLISGETQYF. Full variable domain (missing parts from reference TRBV7-3 and TRBJ2-5): GAGVSQTPSNKVTEKGKYVELRCDPISGHTALYWYRQSLGQGPEFLIYFQGTGAADDSGLPNDRFFAVRPEGSVSTLKIQRTERGDSAVYLCASSLISGETQYFGPGTRLLVL.

This clone appeared a few times. The chain uses TRBV21-1 and TRBJ1-1. TRBV21-1 is marked as a pseudogene. The CDR3 runs to 14 residues. Written as DNA, the CDR3 is TGTGCCAGCCCTACCCGAACCGGGCCCTATGAAGCTTTCTTT. This codes for CASPTRTGPYEAFF.

Comment on this clone: A read error likely explains this, since a far larger clone differs by one base. This specimen includes other DNA sequences encoding the same CDR3. V is TRBV5-6 and J is TRBJ1-1; TRBD1 aligns across 10 bases. The CDR3 spans 14 residues. The germline gives CDR1 SGHDT, CDR2 YYEEEE. The CDR3 loop is CASSSWDRGTEAFF. For the CDR3, the DNA is TGTGCCAGCAGCTCATGGGACAGGGGAACTGAAGCTTTCTTC. The full variable domain, rest sourced from reference TRBV5-6 and TRBJ1-1, is DAGVTQSPTHLIKTRGQQVTLRCSPKSGHDTVSWYQQALGQGPQFIFQYYEEEERQRGNFPDRFSGHQFPNYSSELNVNALLLGDSALYLCASSSWDRGTEAFFGQGTRLTVV.

The rearrangement links TRBV25-1 to TRBJ2-7; TRBD1 might be the D (6 bases). CDR3 size: 14 residues. In germline, CDR1 is MGHDK, CDR2 SYGVNS. V gave up 7 bases and J gave up 6 bases, with 19 bases separating them. The DNA of the CDR3 is TGTGCCAGCAAACCTCTGGGGGCGCTTGTCGAGCAGTACTTC. This sequence encodes CASKPLGALVEQYF.

This clone was found a few times. Additional DNA sequences in this sample encode the identical CDR3. V usage is TRBV29-1 and J usage is TRBJ1-2; D remains ambiguous. The CDR3 sequence is 12 residues long. Trimming pared 4 bases from V and 2 bases from J, leaving 8 bases between. The V gene's germline CDR1 is SQVTM and CDR2 ANQGSEA. CDR3 protein: CSVVWTNYGYTF. The CDR3 nucleotides are TGCAGCGTTGTCTGGACGAACTATGGCTACACCTTC. Full variable domain (rest looked up from reference TRBV29-1 and TRBJ1-2): SAVISQKPSRDICQRGTSLTIQCQVDSQVTMMFWYRQQPGQSLTLIATANQGSEATYESGFVIDKFPISRPNLTFSTLTVSNMSPEDSSIYLCSVVWTNYGYTFGSGTRLTVV.

This rearrangement joins TRBV7-9 to TRBJ2-7; D may be TRBD2 (6 bases). This CDR3 is built from 14 residues. With 5 bases removed from V and 0 bases from J, the gap between germline ends came to 11 bases. Germline V gene lookup returns CDR1 SEHNR and CDR2 FQNEAQ (reference sequence). DNA of the CDR3: TGTGCCAGCAGCCGGGAGCGGACCTCCTACGAGCAGTACTTC. Its translation is CASSRERTSYEQYF. The entire variable domain, with the rest obtained from reference TRBV7-9 and TRBJ2-7, is as follows: DTGVSQNPRHKITKRGQNVTFRCDPISEHNRLYWYRQTLGQGPEFLTYFQNEAQLEKSRLLSDRFSAERPKGSFSTLEIQRTEQGDSAMYLCASSRERTSYEQYFGPGTRLTVT.

This chain joins TRBV23-1 and TRBJ1-1, with D maybe TRBD1 (6 bases). TRBV23-1 is identified as an open reading frame with a role that is uncertain. V lost 0 bases, J lost 3 bases, and 17 bases lay in between. The CDR3 is 17 residues long. This CDR3 reads CASSQSGTQGIYTEAFF. The CDR3, as DNA: TGCGCCAGCAGTCAATCGGGAACGCAGGGGATATACACTGAAGCTTTCTTT.

The chain's CDR3 is CASSPAVGDHEQYF. DNA for the CDR3: TGTGCCAGCAGCCCCGCCGTGGGCGACCACGAGCAGTACTTC. The V call is TRBV11-2, the J call TRBJ2-7, with D hard to call. CDR3 length: 14 amino acids. Trimming took off 5 bases at V and 5 bases at J, with 16 bases between the two ends. The germline CDR1 and CDR2 sequences are SGHAT and FQNNGV.

The V and J genes are TRBV11-2 and TRBJ1-3; 8 bases align to TRBD1. The J segment lost 4 bases and the V segment lost 6 bases, leaving 14 bases of the junction unmatched. This CDR3 is 17 amino acids long. Per germline, CDR1 SGHAT and CDR2 FQNNGV. The chain's CDR3 is CASRLAGQGRSGNTIYF. The DNA for the CDR3 is TGTGCCAGCAGGCTAGCTGGACAGGGCCGGTCGGGAAACACCATATATTTT.

The V call is TRBV2, the J call TRBJ2-5; TRBD2 agrees at 14 bases. Germline CDR1 is SNHLY and CDR2 is FYNNEI. V lost 8 bases, J lost 5 bases, and 7 bases stayed unmatched. CDR3 size: 15 residues. For the CDR3, the DNA is TGTGCCAGCGGGACTAGCGGGAGTGCTTGGGAGACCCAGTACTTC. It is translated as CASGTSGSAWETQYF.

This CDR3 reads CASSSVLQGGNTEAFF. CDR3 nucleotides: TGTGCCAGCAGCTCGGTGTTACAGGGTGGGAACACTGAAGCTTTCTTT. This chain links TRBV5-4 with TRBJ1-1; possible D gene TRBD1, 6 bases. The CDR3 totals 16 residues. V gave up 3 bases and J gave up 1 base, with 16 bases separating them. Germline CDR1 is SGHNT and CDR2 is YYREEE (reference sequence).

The V call is TRBV5-4, the J call TRBJ2-7; 9 nucleotides agree with TRBD1. The CDR3 loop spans 15 amino acids. The ends lost 4 bases at V and 4 bases at J; junction bases unmatched: 9. Germline CDR1 and CDR2: SGHNT and YYREEE (reference sequence). Here the CDR3 DNA reads TGTGCCAGCAGCCTCCAAGACAGGGGGTTGTACGAGCAGTACTTC. The encoded protein is CASSLQDRGLYEQYF.

The rearrangement joins TRBV9 to TRBJ1-2; D unresolved. CDR1 and CDR2 from the germline V gene are SGDLS and YYNGEE. CDR3 size: 15 residues. V dropped 0 bases and J dropped 0 bases, with 9 bases sitting between them. Here the CDR3 reads CASSVEQDPNYGYTF. CDR3 DNA: TGTGCCAGCAGCGTAGAGCAGGACCCTAACTATGGCTACACCTTC. Full variable domain (remainder filled in from reference TRBV9 and TRBJ1-2): DSGVTQTPKHLITATGQRVTLRCSPRSGDLSVYWYQQSLDQGLQFLIQYYNGEERAKGNILERFSAQQFPDLHSELNLSSLELGDSALYFCASSVEQDPNYGYTFGSGTRLTVV.

The rearrangement uses TRBV28 and TRBJ1-5; D is uncertain. V lost 9 bases and J 2 bases, leaving 14 bases between the germline ends. The CDR3 has 14 residues. Germline-derived CDR1 and CDR2 are MDHEN and SYDVKM. The CDR3 loop is CARGPQEGNQPQHF. CDR3 nucleotide sequence: TGTGCCAGAGGGCCCCAGGAAGGCAATCAGCCCCAGCATTTT.

A word on this clone: Within the sample, other DNA sequences also encode this same CDR3. The chain links TRBV19 to TRBJ2-1, with a tentative D call TRBD1 (6 bases). From germline, CDR1 is LNHDA and CDR2 SQIVND (reference sequence). The V end lost 2 bases, the J end lost 10 bases, and 6 bases lay between the germline ends. CDR3 length equals 11 residues. The CDR3 nucleotides read TGTGCCAGTAGTATACAGGGGGAGCAGTTCTTC. Its protein product is CASSIQGEQFF.

The chain employs TRBV2 and TRBJ1-1; the D gene is possibly TRBD1 (6 bases). Germline CDR1 reads SNHLY; CDR2 reads FYNNEI. The germline V and J ends were trimmed by 5 bases and 7 bases, with 11 bases remaining between them. This CDR3 spans 12 amino acids. The CDR3 sequence is CASSPQGFEAFF. Here the CDR3 DNA reads TGTGCCAGCAGTCCACAGGGATTTGAAGCTTTCTTT.

This chain links TRBV7-9 with TRBJ1-5, with no clear D. Germline V gene data show CDR1 as SEHNR and CDR2 as FQNEAQ (reference sequence). V was trimmed by 6 bases and J by 4 bases, leaving 10 bases between them. The CDR3 runs 13 residues. CDR3 residues: CASRGAFNQPQHF. In nucleotides, the CDR3 is TGTGCCAGCAGGGGAGCTTTTAATCAGCCCCAGCATTTT.

CDR3 sequence reads: CAWSVKTRGQPQHF. As DNA, the CDR3 is TGTGCCTGGAGTGTAAAGACACGCGGTCAGCCCCAGCATTTT. V usage is TRBV30 and J usage is TRBJ1-5; D remains ambiguous. The CDR3 is made up of 14 amino acids. Looked up from germline, CDR1 is GTSNPN and CDR2 is SVGIG (reference sequence). The V end was cut by 0 bases, the J end by 6 bases, with 12 bases between.

Only one count was recorded for this clone. This chain uses TRBV20-1 with TRBJ2-1; D not resolved. This CDR3 region has 11 residues. V dropped 1 base and J dropped 9 bases, with 7 bases sitting between them. Germline CDR1 and CDR2: DFQATT and SNEGSKA (reference sequence). CDR3 sequence reads: CSARVLPEQFF. CDR3 nucleotide sequence: TGCAGTGCTAGAGTACTTCCTGAGCAGTTCTTC.

V usage is TRBV10-2 and J usage is TRBJ2-1, with 10 nucleotides matching TRBD2. The germline V gene encodes CDR1 WSHSY and CDR2 SAAADI. Losses at the gene ends were 2 bases for V and 0 bases for J; bases not matched to a gene: 4. CDR3 length: 17 residues. The CDR3 DNA sequence: TGCGCCAGCAGTGAGAATCAGCGGGGGGGCTCCTACAATGAGCAGTTCTTC. Translating gives CASSENQRGGSYNEQFF.